This section outlines one TCR beta chain sequence together with its context. Antigen specificity is unknown. The sample belongs to a study of T cells in Graves' hyperthyroidism and ophthalmopathy. Study-level points and caveats: Most thyroid clonotypes that were expanded above 0.001 also turned up in blood.

Authors of the study amplified TCR beta CDR3 regions from RNA transcripts. When the TCR CDR3 underwent first-round RT-PCR, the HTBI primer set was used. TCRdb reprocessed the multiplex PCR reads with MiXCR, giving one entry per CDR3 protein. Among hundreds of thousands of distinct CDR3 sequences, 14% to 15% were seen once, and the ten largest hold less than 15%. Researchers barred patients who had uncontrolled infection, other autoimmune disease, pregnancy or lactation. A roughly 9.7 ml volume of fresh peripheral blood provided the PBMCs. The sequenced sample consisted of blood. This TCR came from a man younger than 30 with Graves' ophthalmopathy.

The CDR3 spells CASSPGPGHYGYTF. CDR3 in DNA: TGTGCCAGCAGTCCGGGCCCGGGTCACTATGGCTACACCTTC. The chain combines TRBV12-3 or TRBV12-4 with TRBJ1-2; D not certain. This CDR3 comprises 14 residues. V lost 5 bases and J 3 bases, leaving 13 bases between the germline ends.